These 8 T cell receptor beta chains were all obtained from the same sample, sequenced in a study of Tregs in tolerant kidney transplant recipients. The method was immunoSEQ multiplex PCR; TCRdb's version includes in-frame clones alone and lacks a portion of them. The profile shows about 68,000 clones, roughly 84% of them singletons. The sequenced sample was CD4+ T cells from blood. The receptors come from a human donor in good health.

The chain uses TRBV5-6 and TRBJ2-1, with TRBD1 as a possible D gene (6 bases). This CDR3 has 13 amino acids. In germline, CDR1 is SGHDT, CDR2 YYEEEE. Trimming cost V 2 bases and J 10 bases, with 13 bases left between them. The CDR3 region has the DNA TGTGCCAGCAGCTTTGGCTCTCAGGGGGAGCAGTTCTTC. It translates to CASSFGSQGEQFF.

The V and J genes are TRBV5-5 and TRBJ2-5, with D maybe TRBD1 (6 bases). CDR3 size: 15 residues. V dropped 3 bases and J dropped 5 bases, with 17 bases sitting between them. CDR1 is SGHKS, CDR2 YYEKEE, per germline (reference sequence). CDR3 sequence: CASSWTLAGEETQYF. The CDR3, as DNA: TGTGCCAGCAGCTGGACGTTAGCAGGGGAGGAGACCCAGTACTTC.

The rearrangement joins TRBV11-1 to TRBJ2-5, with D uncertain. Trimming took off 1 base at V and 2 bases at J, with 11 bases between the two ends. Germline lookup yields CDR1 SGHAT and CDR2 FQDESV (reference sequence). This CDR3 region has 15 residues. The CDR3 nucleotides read TGTGCCAGCAGCTTAGAGGGCGGTTTACAAGAGACCCAGTACTTC. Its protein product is CASSLEGGLQETQYF.

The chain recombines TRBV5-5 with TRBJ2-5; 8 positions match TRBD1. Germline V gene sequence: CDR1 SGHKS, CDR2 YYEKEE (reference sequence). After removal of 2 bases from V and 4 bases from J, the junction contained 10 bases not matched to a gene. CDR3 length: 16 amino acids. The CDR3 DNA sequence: TGTGCCAGCAGCTTTTCCGGACAGGGTATCCGAGAGACCCAGTACTTC. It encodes CASSFSGQGIRETQYF.

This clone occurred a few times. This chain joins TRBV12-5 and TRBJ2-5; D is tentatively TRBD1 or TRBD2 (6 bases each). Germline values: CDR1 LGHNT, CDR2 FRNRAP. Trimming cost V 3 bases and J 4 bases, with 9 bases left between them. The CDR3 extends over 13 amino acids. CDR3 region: CASGLWGAETQYF. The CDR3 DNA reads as TGTGCTAGTGGTTTATGGGGGGCAGAGACCCAGTACTTC.

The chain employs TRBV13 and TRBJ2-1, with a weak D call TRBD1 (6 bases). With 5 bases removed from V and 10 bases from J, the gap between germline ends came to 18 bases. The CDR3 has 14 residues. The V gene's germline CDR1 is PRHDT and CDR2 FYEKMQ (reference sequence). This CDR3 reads CASSHRDTFLEQFF. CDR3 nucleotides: TGTGCCAGCAGCCACCGGGACACGTTTTTGGAGCAGTTCTTC. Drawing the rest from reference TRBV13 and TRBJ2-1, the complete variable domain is AAGVIQSPRHLIKEKRETATLKCYPIPRHDTVYWYQQGPGQDPQFLISFYEKMQSDKGSIPDRFSAQQFSDYHSELNMSSLELGDSALYFCASSHRDTFLEQFFGPGTRLTVL.

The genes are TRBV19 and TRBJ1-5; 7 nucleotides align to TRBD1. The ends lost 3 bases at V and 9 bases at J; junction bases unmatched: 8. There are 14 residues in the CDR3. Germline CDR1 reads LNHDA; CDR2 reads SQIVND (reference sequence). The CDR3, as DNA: TGTGCCAGTAGTATTTTCGAGACAGGGAGGCCCCAGCATTTT. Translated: CASSIFETGRPQHF.

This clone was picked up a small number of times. CDR3 sequence (DNA): TGCGCCAGCAGCTTGAGGTCTAGCGGGGGGGCCGCGAATGAGCAGTTCTTC. It encodes CASSLRSSGGAANEQFF. This rearrangement joins TRBV5-1 to TRBJ2-1, with 12 bases identical to TRBD2. Germline V lookup: CDR1 SGHRS, CDR2 YFSETQ. The CDR3 consists of 17 residues. V trimming: 1 base; J trimming: 7 bases; junction bases outside the gene matches: 9. Supplemented by reference TRBV5-1 and TRBJ2-1, the full variable domain reads KAGVTQTPRYLIKTRGQQVTLSCSPISGHRSVSWYQQTPGQGLQFLFEYFSETQRNKGNFPGRFSGRQFSNSRSEMNVSTLELGDSALYLCASSLRSSGGAANEQFFGPGTRLTVL.